Following are 15 T cell receptor beta chains from one sample sequenced in a study of blood T cell repertoires in COVID-19. The data were produced by immunoSEQ multiplex PCR, yet TCRdb's version contains in-frame clones alone and is incomplete. The data show just over 350,000 clones, less than 90% seen once. The sequenced sample was PBMCs or T cells enriched from blood (not recorded which). The receptors were gathered from a woman in her twenties or thirties who had recovered from COVID-19.

The chain joins TRBV7-9 to TRBJ2-7; TRBD1 matches 8 bases. The CDR3 is 15 amino acids. With 1 base clipped from V and 2 bases from J, the junction kept 4 bases outside the gene matches. Germline-derived CDR1 and CDR2 are SEHNR and FQNEAQ (reference sequence). CDR3 sequence: CASSLETGVPYEQYF. The CDR3, as DNA: TGTGCCAGCAGCTTAGAGACAGGGGTTCCCTACGAGCAGTACTTC.

The rearrangement links TRBV11-2 to TRBJ1-3; D is undetermined. Per germline, CDR1 SGHAT and CDR2 FQNNGV. Trimming shortened V by 4 bases and J by 1 base, and 11 bases separated the two germline ends. The length of the CDR3 is 15 residues. CDR3: CASSYRSGSGNTIYF. CDR3 sequence (DNA): TGTGCCAGCAGCTACCGTTCGGGGTCTGGAAACACCATATATTTT.

This sequence joins TRBV6-2 or TRBV6-3 and TRBJ1-4, with TRBD1 identical over 10 bases. The germline V gene encodes CDR1 MNHEY and CDR2 SVGEGT. This CDR3 has 16 residues. V trimming: 2 bases; J trimming: 7 bases; junction bases outside the gene matches: 7. The CDR3 bases are TGTGCCAGCAGTTACCAAGACAGGGGGCGGCGTGAAAAACTGTTTTTT. Encoded protein: CASSYQDRGRREKLFF.

CDR3 sequence reads: CASSRGPSGTSYEQYF. The CDR3, as DNA: TGTGCCAGCAGCAGGGGGCCTAGCGGGACCTCCTACGAGCAGTACTTC. The J gene is TRBJ2-7, the V gene TRBV5-5; 9 bases fit TRBD2. The CDR3 contains 16 residues. Trimming removed 4 bases from V and 0 bases from J; junction bases left unmatched: 8. The germline gives CDR1 SGHKS, CDR2 YYEKEE (reference sequence).

The chain is built from TRBV5-6 and TRBJ1-3; D call uncertain. This CDR3 has 16 amino acids. The germline V gene has CDR1 SGHDT and CDR2 YYEEEE. The V and J ends lost 4 bases and 0 bases respectively, with 14 bases between them. The CDR3 sequence is CASSKRNRYSGNTIYF. The CDR3 DNA follows: TGTGCCAGCAGCAAACGAAACAGATACTCTGGAAACACCATATATTTT.

The CDR3 protein is CASEHRSTNEKLFF. CDR3 nucleotide sequence: TGTGCCAGCGAGCACCGGAGCACTAATGAAAAACTGTTTTTT. The J gene is TRBJ1-4, the V gene TRBV6-6; D is unclear. Trimming stripped 8 bases from V and 2 bases from J, with 12 bases between. CDR3 length: 14 residues. Looked up from germline, CDR1 is MNHNY and CDR2 is SVGAGI (reference sequence).

The chain has TRBV7-9 and TRBJ1-4; 9 nucleotides align to TRBD1. The CDR3 covers 17 residues. Trimming removed 5 bases from V and 7 bases from J; junction bases left unmatched: 14. The germline V gene has CDR1 SEHNR and CDR2 FQNEAQ (reference sequence). The CDR3 region has the DNA TGTGCCAGCAGCCCACACGCAGACAGGGGGGGAGGTGAAAAACTGTTTTTT. Its translation: CASSPHADRGGGEKLFF.

This clone was counted only a few times. The CDR3: CATSRLPGRDSNEQFF. CDR3 bases: TGTGCCACCAGCAGACTTCCGGGGCGGGACAGCAATGAGCAGTTCTTC. The chain carries TRBV15 and TRBJ2-1, with TRBD1 as a possible D gene (7 bases). Per germline, CDR1 LNHNV and CDR2 YYDKDF (reference sequence). The ends were cut back, 2 bases at V and 6 bases at J, with 17 bases in the middle. The CDR3 is made up of 16 amino acids.

This clone was recorded at least ten times. V usage is TRBV5-1 and J usage is TRBJ2-1; perhaps TRBD2 as D (5 bases). The CDR3 is 11 residues long. Per the germline V gene, CDR1 is SGHRS and CDR2 is YFSETQ. The V gene lost 8 bases and the J gene lost 9 bases, with 12 bases spanning the gap. This chain's CDR3 is CASRTGVEQFF. Here the CDR3 DNA reads TGCGCCAGTAGAACCGGGGTTGAGCAGTTCTTC.

This clone came up once. This chain links TRBV5-1 with TRBJ1-6, with 12 bases fitting TRBD1. Losses at the gene ends were 1 base for V and 10 bases for J; bases not matched to a gene: 3. CDR3 length: 15 amino acids. Germline V gene lookup returns CDR1 SGHRS and CDR2 YFSETQ. DNA of the CDR3: TGCGCCAGCAGCTTGCCCGGGACAGGGGGCTCACCCCTCCACTTT. Translated: CASSLPGTGGSPLHF. The variable domain in full, completed from reference TRBV5-1 and TRBJ1-6, reads KAGVTQTPRYLIKTRGQQVTLSCSPISGHRSVSWYQQTPGQGLQFLFEYFSETQRNKGNFPGRFSGRQFSNSRSEMNVSTLELGDSALYLCASSLPGTGGSPLHFGNGTRLTVT.

The V and J genes are TRBV3-1 (or the pseudogene TRBV3-2) and TRBJ2-5; 7 nucleotides align to TRBD2. CDR1 is LGHDT, CDR2 YNNKEL, per germline (reference sequence). The CDR3 consists of 14 residues. V shed 5 bases and J 9 bases; nucleotides not matched to a gene: 12. DNA of the CDR3: TGTGCCAGCAGCTCCGAGGGGAGGGGCTCACCCCAGTACTTC. The encoded protein is CASSSEGRGSPQYF.

This chain links TRBV7-9 with TRBJ2-7, with a tentative D call TRBD2 (5 bases). The CDR3 has 14 residues. V was cut by 2 bases and J by 5 bases, with 13 bases left in between. From germline, CDR1 is SEHNR and CDR2 FQNEAQ (reference sequence). The CDR3 here is CASSLPAGVDEQYF. Here the CDR3 DNA reads TGTGCCAGCAGCTTACCCGCGGGTGTGGACGAGCAGTACTTC.

This chain uses TRBV11-3 with TRBJ2-3; tentatively, D is TRBD2 (5 bases). V was trimmed by 1 base and J by 3 bases, leaving 8 bases between them. Per the germline V gene, CDR1 is SGHNT and CDR2 is YENEEA. The CDR3 has 14 amino acids. This chain's CDR3 is CASSLGPGTDTQYF. CDR3 nucleotide sequence: TGTGCCAGCAGCTTAGGTCCGGGAACAGATACGCAGTATTTT.

This clone has only one observation. The genes are TRBV5-1 and TRBJ1-2; 8 nucleotides align to TRBD1. CDR1 and CDR2 (germline): SGHRS, YFSETQ. The trim removed 6 bases at V and 2 bases at J, leaving 6 bases unmatched. This CDR3 comprises 14 residues. CDR3 loop: CASTETGENYGYTF. The CDR3 region has the DNA TGCGCCAGCACCGAGACAGGGGAGAACTATGGCTACACCTTC.

The V call is TRBV7-2, the J call TRBJ2-2, with D perhaps matching TRBD2 (6 bases). In germline, CDR1 is SGHTA, CDR2 FQGNSA. The CDR3 spans 17 residues. Between the trimmed V and J ends, which lost 4 bases and 0 bases, there was a span of 15 bases. CDR3 in amino acids: CASSWKAGPSNTGELFF. Here the CDR3 DNA reads TGTGCCAGCAGCTGGAAGGCGGGGCCCTCGAACACCGGGGAGCTGTTTTTT.